This is a list of T cell receptor beta chains from one sample in a study of breast tumors, draining lymph nodes, adjacent tissues. Using its own MiXCR run on the multiplex PCR reads, TCRdb lists one record per CDR3 protein. Of 160,000 or so distinct CDR3 sequences in the sample, approximately 33% were seen once. Sequenced material: axillary lymph node tissue. All receptors come from a female donor with breast cancer. Some clones in this sample may be carry-over from other donors' samples. Both conserved end residues are part of each CDR3. Each record gives: J gene, V gene, D gene, clone size, CDR3 protein, CDR3 DNA. A D gene is named only where the DNA matches it firmly. Size tells how often a clone was seen (once, few, many) or the class of an expanded clone, and some rows leave it out.

TRBJ2-7 | TRBV28 | TRBD1 | NA | CASSLSGTGASYEQYF | TGTGCCAGCAGTTTATCCGGGACAGGGGCTTCCTACGAGCAGTACTTC
TRBJ2-3 | TRBV20-1 | TRBD2 | many | CSARPSGGPDTQYF | TGCAGTGCTAGGCCTAGCGGGGGTCCAGATACGCAGTATTTT
TRBJ1-1 | TRBV7-9 | NA | NA | CASRYPGGQNTEAFF | TGTGCCAGCCGATACCCCGGGGGACAGAACACTGAAGCTTTCTTT
TRBJ1-2 | TRBV12-3/TRBV12-4 | NA | many | CASSLGFPPTGYTF | TGTGCCAGCAGTTTAGGGTTCCCCCCTACTGGCTACACCTTC
TRBJ2-7 | TRBV2 | NA | many | CASSGHETYEQYF | TGTGCCAGCAGTGGGCACGAAACCTACGAGCAGTACTTC
TRBJ2-7 | TRBV19 | TRBD2 | many | CASSGIAGYEQYF | TGTGCCAGTAGTGGAATAGCGGGGTACGAGCAGTACTTC
TRBJ1-5 | TRBV5-6 | NA | many | CASSFMTIGQLNQPQHF | TGTGCCAGCAGCTTTATGACCATCGGGCAGCTCAATCAGCCCCAGCATTTT
TRBJ1-2 | TRBV5-1 | NA | many | CASSLDGSYGYTF | TGCGCCAGCAGCTTGGACGGTTCGTATGGCTACACCTTC
TRBJ2-1 | TRBV6-5 | TRBD1 | many | CASSLGQGRYEQFF | TGTGCCAGCAGCCTGGGACAGGGTCGCTATGAGCAGTTCTTC
TRBJ2-1 | TRBV3-1 | NA | many | CASSQSYNEQFF | TGTGCCAGCAGCCAGAGCTACAATGAGCAGTTCTTC
TRBJ1-2 | TRBV19 | NA | NA | CASSAEASFSAAF | TGTGCCAGTAGTGCAGAGGCCTCATTTTCCGCGGCCTTC
TRBJ1-3 | TRBV6-5 | NA | many | CASRMGRGSGNTIYF | TGTGCCAGCAGGATGGGGAGGGGCTCTGGAAACACCATATATTTT
TRBJ1-1 | TRBV12-5 | NA | NA | CASGRGNTEAFF | TGTGCTAGTGGACGGGGGAACACTGAAGCTTTCTTT
TRBJ1-6 | TRBV20-1 | NA | many | CSAREGESENSPLHF | TGCAGTGCTAGAGAGGGAGAGTCAGAGAATTCACCCCTCCACTTT
TRBJ2-3 | TRBV18 | NA | many | CASSPPGTADTQYF | TGTGCCAGCTCACCACCAGGGACGGCAGATACGCAGTATTTT
TRBJ2-5 | TRBV20-1 | NA | NA | CSAGRNRGF | TGCAGTGCTGGGAGGAACAGGGGATTC
TRBJ1-3 | TRBV25-1 | NA | many | CASALIGGENTIYF | TGTGCCAGCGCATTAATAGGGGGTGAAAACACCATATATTTT
TRBJ1-4 | TRBV6-5 | TRBD1 | many | CASSPDRGVEKLFF | TGTGCCAGCAGTCCGGACAGGGGTGTTGAAAAACTGTTTTTT
TRBJ2-5 | TRBV20-1 | TRBD2 | NA | CSAIGTSGPFVTQYF | TGCAGTGCTATCGGGACTAGCGGACCTTTCGTGACCCAGTACTTC
TRBJ2-6 | TRBV2 | TRBD1 | many | CASMRDRSSGANVLTF | TGTGCCAGCATGAGGGACAGGAGCTCTGGGGCCAACGTCCTGACTTTC
TRBJ2-7 | TRBV6-6 | TRBD2 | few | CASSHSWEGYEQYF | TGTGCCAGCAGTCACTCGTGGGAGGGCTACGAGCAGTACTTC
TRBJ2-2 | TRBV24-1 | NA | NA | CATSVGAPGELFF | TGTGCCACCAGTGTAGGGGCACCCGGGGAGCTGTTTTTT
TRBJ1-4 | TRBV7-2 | TRBD1 | NA | CASKAGTGREKLFF | TGTGCCAGCAAAGCCGGGACAGGGCGTGAAAAACTGTTTTTT
TRBJ2-5 | TRBV7-7 | TRBD2 | NA | CASSLARTSGIDAETQYF | TGTGCTAGCAGCTTAGCCCGGACTAGCGGGATCGATGCAGAGACCCAGTACTTC
TRBJ1-4 | TRBV28 | NA | many | CASSPVDIAEKLFF | TGTGCCAGCAGTCCCGTGGACATAGCAGAAAAACTGTTTTTT
TRBJ1-6 | TRBV30 | TRBD1 | many | CAWSPDRVDSPLHF | TGTGCCTGGAGTCCCGACAGGGTGGACTCACCCCTCCACTTT
TRBJ2-6 | TRBV12-3/TRBV12-4 | NA | many | CASSGDGAANVLTF | TGTGCCAGCAGTGGGGACGGTGCGGCCAACGTCCTGACTTTC
TRBJ2-2 | TRBV7-2 | NA | NA | CASSPAPPGELFF | TGTGCCAGCAGCCCTGCCCCGCCCGGGGAGCTGTTTTTT
TRBJ2-3 | TRBV6-5 | NA | many | CASSYQWGDTQYF | TGTGCCAGCAGTTACCAATGGGGGGATACGCAGTATTTT
TRBJ2-5 | TRBV14 | NA | many | CASSQEGVRRQETQYF | TGTGCCAGCAGCCAAGAAGGGGTCCGGAGGCAGGAGACCCAGTACTTC
TRBJ1-5 | TRBV15 | NA | NA | CATSRAGNRSQHF | TGTGCCACCAGCAGAGCAGGCAATCGGTCCCAGCATTTT
TRBJ1-5 | TRBV20-1 | NA | many | CSAKVSNQPQHF | TGCAGTGCTAAGGTTAGCAATCAGCCCCAGCATTTT
TRBJ2-1 | TRBV6-1 | NA | NA | CASSLRPGSYNERFF | TGTGCCAGCTCCCTCCGGCCGGGCTCCTACAATGAGCGGTTCTTC
TRBJ2-1 | TRBV20-1 | NA | many | CSAGSGLPPHEQFF | TGCAGTGCTGGATCAGGACTTCCCCCCCATGAGCAGTTCTTC
TRBJ2-3 | TRBV7-9 | NA | NA | CASSLVGEMDTQYF | TGTGCCAGCAGCTTAGTTGGGGAGATGGATACGCAGTATTTT
TRBJ1-1 | TRBV2 | NA | NA | CASGRARTEAFF | TGTGCCAGCGGCAGGGCGAGAACTGAAGCTTTCTTT
TRBJ1-6 | TRBV25-1 | NA | few | CASSPRASSYNSPLHF | TGTGCCAGCAGTCCACGGGCGAGCTCCTATAATTCACCCCTCCACTTT
TRBJ1-3 | TRBV6-5 | NA | many | CASSYVSGPGNTIYF | TGTGCCAGCAGTTACGTCTCGGGGCCCGGAAACACCATATATTTT
TRBJ1-5 | TRBV5-1 | NA | many | CASSLSANQPQHF | TGCGCCAGCAGCTTGTCGGCCAATCAGCCCCAGCATTTT
TRBJ1-6 | TRBV6-5 | NA | NA | CASRDRCNPPLHF | TGTGCCAGCAGGGACCGATGTAATCCACCCCTCCACTTT
TRBJ2-2 | TRBV2 | NA | NA | CATRTRAGDTGELFF | TGTGCCACCAGAACCAGGGCGGGTGACACCGGGGAGCTGTTTTTT
TRBJ1-1 | TRBV7-8 | NA | NA | CASSSGETEAFF | TGTGCCAGCAGCTCCGGGGAAACTGAAGCTTTCTTT
TRBJ1-5 | TRBV15 | NA | many | CATSLGQFNQPQHF | TGTGCCACCAGCCTTGGACAGTTCAATCAGCCCCAGCATTTT
TRBJ2-3 | TRBV6-2/TRBV6-3 | NA | many | CASSYSTETDTQYF | TGTGCCAGCAGTTACTCGACAGAAACAGATACGCAGTATTTT
TRBJ1-3 | TRBV6-2/TRBV6-3 | NA | NA | CASSYRLISGNTIYF | TGTGCCAGCAGCTACAGGCTTATCTCTGGAAACACCATATATTTT
TRBJ2-7 | TRBV19 | TRBD1 | many | CASSIVGQGSHEQYF | TGTGCCAGTAGTATAGTGGGACAGGGGAGCCACGAGCAGTACTTC
TRBJ2-5 | TRBV4-3 | NA | NA | CASSQGQGAETQYF | TGCGCCAGCAGCCAGGGTCAGGGAGCAGAGACCCAGTACTTC
TRBJ2-5 | TRBV7-3 | TRBD2 | many | CASSLTASGRLETQYF | TGTGCCAGCAGCTTAACGGCTAGCGGGAGACTAGAGACCCAGTACTTC
TRBJ1-1 | TRBV25-1 | NA | NA | CASSEGNTEAFF | TGTGCCAGCAGTGAAGGGAACACTGAAGCTTTCTTT
TRBJ2-1 | TRBV5-4 | TRBD2 | many | CASSWATSREQFF | TGTGCCAGCAGCTGGGCGACTAGCCGTGAGCAGTTCTTC